These 25 T cell receptor beta chains share one sample of origin, sequenced in a study of cytomegalovirus exposure and HLA in healthy donors. Researchers ran the PCR with 60 Vbeta and 13 Jbeta primers. Sequenced by immunoSEQ multiplex PCR; TCRdb stores in-frame clones only, minus some. The repertoire holds 30,000 to 40,000 clones, with around 70% as singletons. Sequencing was performed on PBMCs. Receptors originate from a man between 40 and 49 years old in good health and CMV-seropositive.

The count of this clone is one. The identical CDR3 is also encoded by other nucleotide sequences in the sample. The rearrangement joins TRBV27 to TRBJ1-5; TRBD1 aligns across 7 bases. V shed 3 bases, J shed 5 bases, and the junction held 7 bases outside the gene matches. Germline V gene sequence: CDR1 MNHEY, CDR2 SMNVEV (reference sequence). The CDR3 has 15 residues. The CDR3 nucleotides read TGTGCCAGCAGTTTCCAGACAGGGAGCGATCAGCCCCAGCATTTT. Translated: CASSFQTGSDQPQHF.

This clone was found a few times. The rearrangement uses TRBV6-4 and TRBJ1-1; D is uncertain. V was cut by 4 bases and J by 1 base, with 7 bases left in between. Germline V gene sequence: CDR1 MRHNA, CDR2 SNTAGT. The CDR3 length is 13 residues. CDR3 sequence reads: CASSVLENTEAFF. CDR3 sequence (DNA): TGTGCCAGCAGTGTGCTAGAGAACACTGAAGCTTTCTTT.

On this clone itself: At one end the junction does not follow the germline gene, possibly because of a read error. This chain links TRBV27 with TRBJ1-4, with 10 bases that match TRBD1. The CDR3 runs 15 residues. Germline V lookup: CDR1 MNHEY, CDR2 SMNVEV (reference sequence). This CDR3 reads CASGTGVAPKEKLFF. The CDR3 DNA sequence: TGTGCCAGCGGGACAGGGGTGGCCCCTAAAGAAAAACTGTTTTTT.

The chain links TRBV6-4 to TRBJ1-1; D remains ambiguous. Trimming removed 4 bases from V and 1 base from J, with 7 bases in between. This CDR3 comprises 13 residues. Germline-derived CDR1 and CDR2 are MRHNA and SNTAGT. The CDR3 region is CASSASPNTEAFF. For the CDR3, the DNA is TGTGCCAGCAGTGCGTCCCCGAACACTGAAGCTTTCTTT.

The CDR3 DNA follows: TGTGCCAGCAGTCTAAGGGGGGACAGAAGTGGTGTTGGGAATTCACCCCTCCACTTT. It codes for CASSLRGDRSGVGNSPLHF. This chain links TRBV2 with TRBJ1-6, with TRBD1 matching over 7 bases. The CDR3 totals 19 residues. V lost 5 bases and J lost 7; bases outside the gene matches: 20. Germline CDR1 and CDR2: SNHLY and FYNNEI.

V is TRBV9 and J is TRBJ2-5; 8 bases agree with TRBD1. Trimming at V came to 4 bases and at J to 5 bases, leaving 10 bases not matched to a gene. CDR3 length: 15 amino acids. The germline V gene has CDR1 SGDLS and CDR2 YYNGEE. The DNA for the CDR3 is TGTGCCAGCAGCCCCGGGACAGGCGTGGGGGAGACCCAGTACTTC. Protein: CASSPGTGVGETQYF. The full variable domain, with the rest looked up from reference TRBV9 and TRBJ2-5, is DSGVTQTPKHLITATGQRVTLRCSPRSGDLSVYWYQQSLDQGLQFLIQYYNGEERAKGNILERFSAQQFPDLHSELNLSSLELGDSALYFCASSPGTGVGETQYFGPGTRLLVL.

This sequence joins TRBV6-1 and TRBJ1-5, with D hard to call. V was pared by 9 bases and J by 1 base, with 16 bases between. The CDR3 length is 15 residues. Germline CDR1 MNHNS, CDR2 SASEGT. The CDR3, as DNA: TGTGCCAGTTTGCCCCCGGGGTTGAGCAATCAGCCCCAGCATTTT. This codes for CASLPPGLSNQPQHF.

V gene TRBV6-1 combines with J gene TRBJ2-5, with 13 bases lining up with TRBD2. The J call may be mistaken, given a closer DNA end match to TRBJ2-7. The germline V gene has CDR1 MNHNS and CDR2 SASEGT. The CDR3 spans 15 residues. CDR3 sequence reads: CASKGLAGALYEQYF. CDR3 nucleotide sequence: TGTGCCAGCAAAGGACTAGCGGGGGCCCTCTACGAGCAGTACTTC.

V gene TRBV6-6 combines with J gene TRBJ1-2; D unresolved. Per the germline V gene, CDR1 is MNHNY and CDR2 is SVGAGI (reference sequence). CDR3 size: 15 residues. V lost 0 bases and J lost 4, with 12 bases in between. The CDR3 DNA follows: TGTGCCAGCAGTTACTCGACTCCGGGATTCTATGGCTACACCTTC. It is translated as CASSYSTPGFYGYTF.

The chain combines TRBV2 with TRBJ1-3; 7 nucleotides line up with TRBD1. J lost 0 bases, V lost 4 bases, and 3 bases had no gene match. Germline V gives CDR1 SNHLY, CDR2 FYNNEI. This CDR3 has 15 amino acids. The CDR3 bases are TGTGCCAGCAGTGGACAGGGTGTCTCTGGAAACACCATATATTTT. This codes for CASSGQGVSGNTIYF.

The chain links TRBV14 to TRBJ2-7; 10 positions agree with TRBD1. Per the germline V gene, CDR1 is SGHDN and CDR2 is FVKESK. There are 15 residues in the CDR3. J was trimmed by 3 bases and V by 1 base; bases with no gene match: 3. The CDR3 loop reads CASSQGGQGRYEQYF. The DNA for the CDR3 is TGTGCCAGCAGCCAAGGGGGACAGGGGCGCTACGAGCAGTACTTC.

V and J are TRBV6-6 and TRBJ1-2, with TRBD1 matching over 11 bases. This CDR3 spans 14 amino acids. The V gene end was trimmed by 6 bases and the J gene end by 4 bases; junction bases not matched to a gene: 4. The germline V gene has CDR1 MNHNY and CDR2 SVGAGI (reference sequence). CDR3 region: CASRPGQGGYGYTF. The CDR3 bases are TGTGCCAGCAGGCCGGGACAGGGGGGCTATGGCTACACCTTC.

Only one count was recorded for this clone. V usage is TRBV7-2 and J usage is TRBJ1-4; no firm D call. Germline V gene lookup returns CDR1 SGHTA and CDR2 FQGNSA. V lost 1 base and J 8 bases, leaving 8 bases between the germline ends. The CDR3 covers 13 residues. The DNA for the CDR3 is TGTGCCAGCAGCTTAGGTGGTCGGGAAAAACTGTTTTTT. It codes for CASSLGGREKLFF.

This chain connects TRBV2 to TRBJ2-2, with a weak D call TRBD2 (6 bases). The ends were cut back, 0 bases at V and 13 bases at J, with 24 bases in the middle. Germline loops: CDR1 SNHLY, CDR2 FYNNEI. The CDR3 runs to 17 residues. The CDR3 DNA follows: TGTGCCAGCAGTGAAGCGCCCTCGCGCTTAGCGGACGGAGGGCTGTTTTTT. Its protein product is CASSEAPSRLADGGLFF. Full variable domain (rest looked up from reference TRBV2 and TRBJ2-2): EPEVTQTPSHQVTQMGQEVILRCVPISNHLYFYWYRQILGQKVEFLVSFYNNEISEKSEIFDDQFSVERPDGSNFTLKIRSTKLEDSAMYFCASSEAPSRLADGGLFFGEGSRLTVL.

The chain couples TRBV6-5 to TRBJ2-7; TRBD1 matches at 8 bases. The trim removed 2 bases at V and 3 bases at J, leaving 6 bases unmatched. Germline-derived CDR1 and CDR2 are MNHEY and SVGAGI. The CDR3 length is 15 residues. The CDR3 reads CASSYTTGEDYEQYF. The CDR3 DNA is TGTGCCAGCAGTTACACGACAGGGGAAGACTACGAGCAGTACTTC.

The V call is TRBV4-2, the J call TRBJ1-5, with D possibly being TRBD1 (5 bases). V was shortened by 0 bases and J by 9 bases, with 24 bases between the two germline ends. This CDR3 spans 18 amino acids. CDR1 is LGHNA, CDR2 YNFKEQ, per germline. CDR3: CASSQDPGVGRAQGPQHF. CDR3 in DNA: TGTGCCAGCAGCCAAGATCCAGGCGTTGGTAGGGCCCAGGGGCCCCAGCATTTT.

The chain has TRBV30 and TRBJ2-7; D is possibly TRBD2 (7 bases). The V and J ends lost 5 bases and 3 bases respectively, with 14 bases between them. Germline V gene lookup returns CDR1 GTSNPN and CDR2 SVGIG (reference sequence). The CDR3 has 13 amino acids. The CDR3 sequence: CAWCEGGNYEQYF. For the CDR3, the DNA is TGTGCCTGGTGTGAGGGGGGGAACTACGAGCAGTACTTC.

The chain recombines TRBV7-2 with TRBJ1-1; the D is unclear. V was trimmed by 1 base and J by 4 bases, leaving 13 bases between them. This CDR3 is 15 amino acids long. Germline CDR1 SGHTA, CDR2 FQGNSA. CDR3 sequence (DNA): TGTGCCAGCAGCTTAGGGATCGGCGGAGGCACTGAAGCTTTCTTT. This translates into CASSLGIGGGTEAFF.

V usage is TRBV21-1 and J usage is TRBJ2-1; TRBD2 reflects the table's D call only, with no check against the DNA. TRBV21-1 is a pseudogene segment. The CDR3 is 17 residues long. DNA of the CDR3: TGTGCCAGCAGCAAACTGATCCGGAGGTTCCCAAGCAATGAGCAGTTCTTC. Its translation: CASSKLIRRFPSNEQFF.

This chain uses TRBV19 with TRBJ1-5; TRBD1 is a possible D gene (6 bases). The CDR3 contains 15 residues. Germline values: CDR1 LNHDA, CDR2 SQIVND (reference sequence). Trimming left V 7 bases short and J 2 bases short, with 15 bases between. CDR3 nucleotides: TGTGCCAGTAAGGGGGAAAGATATGGCAATCAGCCCCAGCATTTT. As protein: CASKGERYGNQPQHF.

The rearrangement joins TRBV5-1 to TRBJ2-4; TRBD2 might be the D (6 bases). This CDR3 spans 15 amino acids. V was trimmed by 1 base and J by 5 bases, leaving 13 bases between them. CDR1 and CDR2 (germline): SGHRS, YFSETQ. CDR3 amino acids: CASSLYGTGENIQYF. CDR3 coding DNA: TGCGCCAGCAGCTTGTATGGCACGGGAGAAAACATTCAGTACTTC.

The V call is TRBV4-1, the J call TRBJ2-3, with 9 bases identical to TRBD2. This CDR3 has 16 residues. V lost 2 bases, J lost 3 bases, and 6 bases stayed unmatched. The germline gives CDR1 MGHRA, CDR2 YSYEKL. Here the CDR3 DNA reads TGCGCCAGCAGCCAAAAACGGGCGGGGGGGACAGATACGCAGTATTTT. Translated, it gives CASSQKRAGGTDTQYF.

The V gene is TRBV7-8, the J gene TRBJ2-2; D might be TRBD1 (6 bases). CDR3 length equals 13 residues. Germline V CDR1 and CDR2: SGHVS, FQNEAQ. The CDR3 DNA is TGTGCAGAACACAGGGACGGGACCGGGGAGCTGTTTTTT. It encodes CAEHRDGTGELFF.

This clone was found a few times. The chain uses TRBV6-1 and TRBJ1-6, with D possibly TRBD1 on 6 matching bases. With 3 bases removed from V and 7 bases from J, the gap between germline ends came to 13 bases. Germline CDR1 MNHNS, CDR2 SASEGT. CDR3 length: 15 amino acids. The CDR3 reads CASSDYRVENSPLHF. The CDR3, as DNA: TGTGCCAGCAGTGACTACAGGGTGGAGAATTCACCCCTCCACTTT.

This clone was seen more than once but under ten times. The chain links TRBV28 to TRBJ2-7, with D possibly TRBD1 on 7 matching bases. The V end lost 3 bases, the J end lost 4 bases, and 13 bases lay between the germline ends. CDR1 is MDHEN, CDR2 SYDVKM, per germline. The CDR3 contains 14 residues. CDR3 sequence: CASSLSQGGYEQYF. Written as DNA, the CDR3 is TGTGCCAGCAGTTTGAGTCAGGGGGGATACGAGCAGTACTTC.